Listed below are T cell receptor beta chains from one sample, sequenced in a study of T-cell memory formation after mild COVID-19. TCRdb reprocessed the 5' RACE reads with MiXCR, giving one entry per CDR3 protein. The sample yields around 300,000 distinct CDR3 sequences, approximately 14% seen once. Sequencing was done on a sample of PBMCs or a T cell subset sorted from them (not recorded which). Receptors originate from a man between 18 and 35 years old who had mild COVID-19 (a few samples of this study predate the infection). Cell type and time point are not known. The CDR3 runs from the conserved cysteine through the conserved F or W. Fields, in order: J gene, V gene, D gene, CDR3 protein. A D gene is named only where the DNA matches it firmly.

>TRBJ2-2|TRBV7-2|NA
CASSLGQGWSGELFF
>TRBJ2-5|TRBV7-9|NA
CASSGSDVYQETQYF
>TRBJ2-7|TRBV18|NA
CASSPSREFYEQYF
>TRBJ1-2|TRBV7-2|NA
CASSGTGQRGYTF
>TRBJ2-4|TRBV7-3|TRBD1
CASSLTRTGGATTQYF
>TRBJ1-5|TRBV4-2|NA
CASSQGWSGLLKGQPQHF
>TRBJ2-1|TRBV20-1|NA
CSAPPPNGYNEQFF
>TRBJ2-5|TRBV5-1|TRBD1
CASSLAPGTGGEETQYF
>TRBJ2-3|TRBV5-1|NA
CASSPGRAEDTQYF
>TRBJ2-3|TRBV9|TRBD2
CASKKGLAESDTQYF
>TRBJ1-1|TRBV4-3|TRBD1
CASSQETGLVAFF
>TRBJ1-2|TRBV20-1|NA
CSALPDESPYGYTF
>TRBJ2-1|TRBV7-3|TRBD1
CASSPQTGVYVDEQFF
>TRBJ2-4|TRBV6-4|TRBD2
CASSAEAGLAKNIQYF
>TRBJ2-5|TRBV12-3/TRBV12-4|TRBD1
CASSSTGFTQYF
>TRBJ1-1|TRBV28|NA
CASSSFRNTEAFF
>TRBJ2-6|TRBV29-1|NA
CSVGSPGLSGANVLTF
>TRBJ2-7|TRBV20-1|NA
CSANDRTYEQYF
>TRBJ1-2|TRBV12-3/TRBV12-4|TRBD1
CASRRTGNLYGYTF
>TRBJ2-3|TRBV29-1|TRBD2
CSVSRGLGRDTQYF
>TRBJ2-2|TRBV9|TRBD1
CASSPRQGANGELFF
>TRBJ2-5|TRBV28|TRBD2
CASSLGTSGGQETQYF
>TRBJ2-3|TRBV4-2|NA
CASAGQRLTDTQYF
>TRBJ2-7|TRBV4-1|NA
CASSQVEGGAYEQYF
>TRBJ2-7|TRBV6-5|NA
CASRLARRSYEQYF
>TRBJ2-6|TRBV24-1|TRBD1
CATSDAQGAEGANVLTF
>TRBJ2-7|TRBV5-1|NA
CASSLDNYEQYF
>TRBJ2-5|TRBV10-3|TRBD2
CAISGTSLVETQYF
>TRBJ2-7|TRBV20-1|NA
CSAPPRGSYEQYF
>TRBJ2-4|TRBV30|NA
CAWSVLGGVLSLQYF
>TRBJ2-3|TRBV5-1|NA
CASRSTPTDTQYF
>TRBJ1-2|TRBV27|NA
CASSLEGRPVGGYTF
>TRBJ1-1|TRBV5-1|NA
CASSLNAGKAEAFF
>TRBJ2-5|TRBV5-1|NA
CASSLAGDPGETQYF
>TRBJ1-2|TRBV20-1|NA
CSAPRQSYGYTF
>TRBJ1-4|TRBV6-1|NA
CASSRTALDGKLFF
>TRBJ2-5|TRBV27|TRBD1
CASSKTGVVVTQYF
>TRBJ1-2|TRBV18|TRBD1
CASSFLTGGESYGYTF
>TRBJ1-5|TRBV6-5|NA
CASSLLVGHNQPQHF
>TRBJ1-3|TRBV6-5|TRBD1
CASSYGQGVGGNTIYF
>TRBJ2-2|TRBV7-3|NA
CASSFWGTSNTGELFF
>TRBJ1-2|TRBV2|NA
CASNLHSSSYGYTF
>TRBJ1-1|TRBV7-9|NA
CASRQTSNTEAFF
>TRBJ1-2|TRBV4-1|NA
CASSQVLGGRDGYTF
>TRBJ1-2|TRBV27|NA
CASSPDGRGPSYGYTF
>TRBJ2-7|TRBV18|TRBD2
CASSPTSGGDEQYF
>TRBJ2-3|TRBV4-1|NA
CASSYAGDTQYF
>TRBJ2-2|TRBV20-1|TRBD2
CSAAFGGAGTGELFF
>TRBJ2-5|TRBV24-1|NA
CATSDRQETQYF
>TRBJ2-1|TRBV2|NA
CASSVTTFMGEQFF
>TRBJ1-6|TRBV12-3/TRBV12-4|TRBD1
CASRTGGYSPLHF
>TRBJ1-2|TRBV6-5|NA
CASSYYQGRSYGYTF
>TRBJ2-1|TRBV5-1|TRBD2
CASRYPSGGSSYNEQFF